This paragraph covers one T cell receptor (beta chain) sequence. This sample was included in a study of T cell responses to AZD1222 COVID-19 vaccine. Across the whole study: Doses given second, at about 4 or about 12 weeks, were pooled.

Repertoires were generated with immunoSEQ multiplex PCR, while TCRdb's copy carries only in-frame clones and drops some. The sample lists around 110,000 clones, around nine tenths seen once, with around a tenth in the top ten. The TCR sequence derives from an adult in good health. The material sequenced was peripheral blood, taken on day 0 of AZD1222 vaccination.

The CDR3 nucleotides read TGCAGCGTTGACGGACAGAGCTCTGGAAACACCATATATTTT. Residues: CSVDGQSSGNTIYF. The chain couples TRBV29-1 to TRBJ1-3; D might be TRBD1 (6 bases). Trimming stripped 3 bases from V and 0 bases from J, with 9 bases between. This CDR3 region has 14 residues. Germline V gene lookup returns CDR1 SQVTM and CDR2 ANQGSEA.